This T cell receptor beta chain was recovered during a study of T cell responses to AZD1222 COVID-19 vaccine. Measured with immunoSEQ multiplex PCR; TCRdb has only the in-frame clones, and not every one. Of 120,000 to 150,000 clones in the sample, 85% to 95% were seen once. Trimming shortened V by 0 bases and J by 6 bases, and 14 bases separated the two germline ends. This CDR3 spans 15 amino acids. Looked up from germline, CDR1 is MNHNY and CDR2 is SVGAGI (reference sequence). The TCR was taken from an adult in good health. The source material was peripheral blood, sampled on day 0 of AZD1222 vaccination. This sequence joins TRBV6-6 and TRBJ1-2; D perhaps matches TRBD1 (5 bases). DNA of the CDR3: TGTGCCAGCAGTTACTCCGGCCAGGGAGCCCATGGCTACACCTTC. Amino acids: CASSYSGQGAHGYTF.